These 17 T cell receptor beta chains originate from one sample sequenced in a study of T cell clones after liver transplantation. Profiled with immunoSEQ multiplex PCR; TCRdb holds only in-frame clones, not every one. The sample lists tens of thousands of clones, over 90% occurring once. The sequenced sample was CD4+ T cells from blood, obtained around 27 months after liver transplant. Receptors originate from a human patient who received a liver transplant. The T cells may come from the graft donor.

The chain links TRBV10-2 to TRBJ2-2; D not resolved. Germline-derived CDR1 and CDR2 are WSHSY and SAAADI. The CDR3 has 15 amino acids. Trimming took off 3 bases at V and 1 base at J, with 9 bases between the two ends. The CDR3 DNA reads TGCGCCAGCAGTGATGGGTGGGAGAACACCGGGGAGCTGTTTTTT. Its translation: CASSDGWENTGELFF.

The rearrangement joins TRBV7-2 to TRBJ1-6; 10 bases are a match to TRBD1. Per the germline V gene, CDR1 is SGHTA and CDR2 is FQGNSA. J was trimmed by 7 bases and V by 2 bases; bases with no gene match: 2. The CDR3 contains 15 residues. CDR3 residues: CASSLSGQGNSPLHF. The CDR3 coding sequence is TGTGCCAGCAGCTTATCGGGACAGGGGAATTCACCCCTCCACTTT.

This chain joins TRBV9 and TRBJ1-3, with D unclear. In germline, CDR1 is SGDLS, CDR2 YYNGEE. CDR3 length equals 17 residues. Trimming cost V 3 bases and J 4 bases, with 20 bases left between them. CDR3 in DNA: TGTGCCAGCAGCGCTTCCGGGGAAGTCTTGCGGGGAAACACCATATATTTT. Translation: CASSASGEVLRGNTIYF.

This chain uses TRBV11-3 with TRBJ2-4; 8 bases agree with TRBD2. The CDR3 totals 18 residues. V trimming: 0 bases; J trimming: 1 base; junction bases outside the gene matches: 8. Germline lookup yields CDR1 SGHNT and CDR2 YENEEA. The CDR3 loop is CASSLEISGMGAKNIQYF. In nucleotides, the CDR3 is TGTGCCAGCAGCTTAGAGATTAGCGGGATGGGGGCCAAAAACATTCAGTACTTC.

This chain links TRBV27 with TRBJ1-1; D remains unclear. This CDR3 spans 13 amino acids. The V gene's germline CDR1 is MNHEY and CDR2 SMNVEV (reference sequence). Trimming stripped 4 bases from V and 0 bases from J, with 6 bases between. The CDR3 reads CASSWSVNTEAFF. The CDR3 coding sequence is TGTGCCAGCAGTTGGTCAGTGAACACTGAAGCTTTCTTT.

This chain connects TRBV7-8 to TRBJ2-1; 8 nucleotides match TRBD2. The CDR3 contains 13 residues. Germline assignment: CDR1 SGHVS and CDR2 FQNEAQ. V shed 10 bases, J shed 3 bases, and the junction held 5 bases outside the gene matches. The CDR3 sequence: CATTSGLYNEQFF. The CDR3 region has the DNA TGTGCCACAACTAGCGGTCTCTACAATGAGCAGTTCTTC.

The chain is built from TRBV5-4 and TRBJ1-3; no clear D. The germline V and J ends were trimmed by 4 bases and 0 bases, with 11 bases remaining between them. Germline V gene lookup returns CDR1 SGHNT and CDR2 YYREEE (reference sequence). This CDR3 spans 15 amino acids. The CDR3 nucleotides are TGTGCCAGCAGCCAGGACGGGTACTCTGGAAACACCATATATTTT. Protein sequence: CASSQDGYSGNTIYF. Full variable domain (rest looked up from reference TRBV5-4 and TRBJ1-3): ETGVTQSPTHLIKTRGQQVTLRCSSQSGHNTVSWYQQALGQGPQFIFQYYREEENGRGNFPPRFSGLQFPNYSSELNVNALELDDSALYLCASSQDGYSGNTIYFGEGSWLTVV.

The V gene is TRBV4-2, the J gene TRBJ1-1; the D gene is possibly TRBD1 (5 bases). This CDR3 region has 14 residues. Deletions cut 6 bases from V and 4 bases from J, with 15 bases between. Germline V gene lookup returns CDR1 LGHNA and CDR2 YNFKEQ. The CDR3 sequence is CASRHRRDGTEAFF. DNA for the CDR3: TGTGCCAGCAGACATCGCAGGGATGGCACTGAAGCTTTCTTT.

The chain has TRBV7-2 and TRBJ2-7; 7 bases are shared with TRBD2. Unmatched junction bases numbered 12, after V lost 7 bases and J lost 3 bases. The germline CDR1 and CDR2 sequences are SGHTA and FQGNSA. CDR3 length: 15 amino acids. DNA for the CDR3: TGTGCCAGCACCTACCAGGGAAGCGGGATCTACGAGCAGTACTTC. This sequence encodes CASTYQGSGIYEQYF.

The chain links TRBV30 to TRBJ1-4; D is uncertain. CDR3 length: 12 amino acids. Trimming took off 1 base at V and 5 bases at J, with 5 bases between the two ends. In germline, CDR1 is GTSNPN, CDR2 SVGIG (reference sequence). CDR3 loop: CAWSGGNEKLFF. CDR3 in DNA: TGTGCCTGGAGTGGCGGGAATGAAAAACTGTTTTTT.

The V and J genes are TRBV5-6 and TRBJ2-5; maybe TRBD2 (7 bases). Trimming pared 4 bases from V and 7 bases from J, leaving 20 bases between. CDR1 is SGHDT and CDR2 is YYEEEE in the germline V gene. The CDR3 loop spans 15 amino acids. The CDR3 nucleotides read TGTGCCAGCAGCCCCCCGGGGTACAGGGAGGGGACCCAGTACTTC. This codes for CASSPPGYREGTQYF.

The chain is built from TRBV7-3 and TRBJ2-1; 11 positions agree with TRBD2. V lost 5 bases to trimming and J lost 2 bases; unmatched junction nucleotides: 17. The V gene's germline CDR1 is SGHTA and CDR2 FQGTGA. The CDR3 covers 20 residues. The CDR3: CASSPTPPVLAGETYNEQFF. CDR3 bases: TGTGCCAGCAGCCCTACACCACCGGTACTAGCGGGGGAAACCTACAATGAGCAGTTCTTC.

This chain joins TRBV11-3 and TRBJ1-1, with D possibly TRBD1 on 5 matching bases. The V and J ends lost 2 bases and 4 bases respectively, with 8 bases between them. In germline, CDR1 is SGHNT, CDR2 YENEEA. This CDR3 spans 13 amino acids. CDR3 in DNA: TGTGCCAGCAGCTTAACAGGTATCACTGAAGCTTTCTTT. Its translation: CASSLTGITEAFF.

The CDR3 DNA sequence: TGTGCCAGCAGCTCCCCCGCTTGGTGGGGCGGGAGTCCCGGGGAGCTGTTTTTT. Translation gives CASSSPAWWGGSPGELFF. V usage is TRBV7-2 and J usage is TRBJ2-2, with 7 nucleotides matching TRBD2. Germline V gives CDR1 SGHTA, CDR2 FQGNSA. The CDR3 is 18 amino acids. The ends lost 4 bases at V and 6 bases at J; junction bases unmatched: 17.

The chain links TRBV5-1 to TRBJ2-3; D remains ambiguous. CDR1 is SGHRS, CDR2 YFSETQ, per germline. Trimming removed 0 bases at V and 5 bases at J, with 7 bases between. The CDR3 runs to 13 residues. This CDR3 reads CASSLDLGDTQYF. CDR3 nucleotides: TGCGCCAGCAGCTTGGACCTAGGAGATACGCAGTATTTT.

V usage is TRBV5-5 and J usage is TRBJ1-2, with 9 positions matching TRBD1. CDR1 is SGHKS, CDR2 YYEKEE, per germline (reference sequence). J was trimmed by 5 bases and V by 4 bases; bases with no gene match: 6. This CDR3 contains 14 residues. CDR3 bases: TGTGCCAGCAGCAGGGACAGGGATAGGTATGGCTACACCTTC. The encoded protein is CASSRDRDRYGYTF.

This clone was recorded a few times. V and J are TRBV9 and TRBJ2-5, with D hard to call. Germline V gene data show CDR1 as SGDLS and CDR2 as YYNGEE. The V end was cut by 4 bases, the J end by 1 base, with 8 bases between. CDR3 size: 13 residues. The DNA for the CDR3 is TGTGCCAGCAGCTACCAGATCCAAGAGACCCAGTACTTC. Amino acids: CASSYQIQETQYF.